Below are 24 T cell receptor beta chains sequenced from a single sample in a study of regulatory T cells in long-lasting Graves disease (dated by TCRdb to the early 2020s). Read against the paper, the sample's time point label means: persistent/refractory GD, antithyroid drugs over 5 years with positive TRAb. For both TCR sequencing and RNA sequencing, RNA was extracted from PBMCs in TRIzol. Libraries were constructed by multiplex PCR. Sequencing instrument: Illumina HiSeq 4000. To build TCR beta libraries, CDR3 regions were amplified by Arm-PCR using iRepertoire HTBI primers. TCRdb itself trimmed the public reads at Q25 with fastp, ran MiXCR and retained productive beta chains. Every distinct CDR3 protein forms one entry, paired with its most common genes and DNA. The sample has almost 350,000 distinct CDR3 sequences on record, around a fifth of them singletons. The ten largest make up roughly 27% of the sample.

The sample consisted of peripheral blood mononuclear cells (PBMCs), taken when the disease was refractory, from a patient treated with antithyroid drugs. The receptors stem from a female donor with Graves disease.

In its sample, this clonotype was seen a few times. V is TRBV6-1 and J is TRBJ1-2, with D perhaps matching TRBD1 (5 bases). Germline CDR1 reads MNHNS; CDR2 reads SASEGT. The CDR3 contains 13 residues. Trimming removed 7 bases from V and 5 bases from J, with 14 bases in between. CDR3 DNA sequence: TGTGCCAGCATCCCAGGGACCGAGTATGGCTACACCTTC. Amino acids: CASIPGTEYGYTF.

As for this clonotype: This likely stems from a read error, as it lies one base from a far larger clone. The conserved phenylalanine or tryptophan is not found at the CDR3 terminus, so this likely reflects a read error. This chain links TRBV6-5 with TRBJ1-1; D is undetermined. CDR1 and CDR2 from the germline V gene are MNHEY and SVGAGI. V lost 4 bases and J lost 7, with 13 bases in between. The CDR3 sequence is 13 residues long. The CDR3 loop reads CASSWGGVDEAFS. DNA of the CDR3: TGTGCCAGCAGTTGGGGTGGGGTTGATGAAGCTTTCTCT.

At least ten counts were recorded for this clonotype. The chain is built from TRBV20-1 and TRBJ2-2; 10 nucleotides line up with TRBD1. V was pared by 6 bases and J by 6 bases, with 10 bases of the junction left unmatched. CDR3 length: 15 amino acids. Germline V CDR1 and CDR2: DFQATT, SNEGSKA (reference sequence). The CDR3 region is CSATPWDRGSGELFF. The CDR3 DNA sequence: TGCAGTGCAACTCCTTGGGACAGGGGTTCCGGGGAGCTGTTTTTT.

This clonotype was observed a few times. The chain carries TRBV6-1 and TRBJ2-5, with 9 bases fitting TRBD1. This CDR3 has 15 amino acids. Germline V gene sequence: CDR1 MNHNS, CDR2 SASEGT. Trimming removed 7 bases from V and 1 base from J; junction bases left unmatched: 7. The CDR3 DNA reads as TGTGCCAGCAAGCCGGGACAGGGACTCCAAGAGACCCAGTACTTC. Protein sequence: CASKPGQGLQETQYF.

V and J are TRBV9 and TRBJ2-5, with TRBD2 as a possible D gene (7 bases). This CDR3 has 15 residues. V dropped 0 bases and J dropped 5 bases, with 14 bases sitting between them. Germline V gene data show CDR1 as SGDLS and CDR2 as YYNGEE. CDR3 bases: TGTGCCAGCAGCGTAGCTGCGGGGGCATGGGAGACCCAGTACTTC. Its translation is CASSVAAGAWETQYF.

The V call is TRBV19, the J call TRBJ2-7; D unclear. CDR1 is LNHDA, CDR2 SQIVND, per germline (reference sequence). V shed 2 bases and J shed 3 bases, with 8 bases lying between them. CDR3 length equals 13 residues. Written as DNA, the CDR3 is TGTGCCAGTAGTATATCGGCAGACTACGAGCAGTACTTC. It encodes CASSISADYEQYF.

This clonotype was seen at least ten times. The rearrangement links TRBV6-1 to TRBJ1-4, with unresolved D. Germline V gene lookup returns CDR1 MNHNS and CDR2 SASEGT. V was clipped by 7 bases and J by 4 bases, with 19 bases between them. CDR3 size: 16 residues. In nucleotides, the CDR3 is TGTGCCAGCATCGCGGTACCCCGGTACATTAATGAAAAACTGTTTTTT. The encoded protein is CASIAVPRYINEKLFF.

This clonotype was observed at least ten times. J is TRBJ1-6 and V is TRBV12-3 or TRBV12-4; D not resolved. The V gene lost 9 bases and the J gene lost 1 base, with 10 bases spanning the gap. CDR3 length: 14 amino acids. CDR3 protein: CASPSESYNSPLHF. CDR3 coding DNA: TGTGCCAGTCCCTCGGAGTCCTATAATTCACCCCTCCACTTT.

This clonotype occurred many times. CDR3 loop: CSASRLAGGETQYF. CDR3 DNA sequence: TGCAGTGCTAGCCGACTAGCGGGGGGCGAGACCCAGTACTTC. This rearrangement joins TRBV20-1 to TRBJ2-5, with TRBD2 identical over 13 bases. Germline V gene sequence: CDR1 DFQATT, CDR2 SNEGSKA (reference sequence). The CDR3 consists of 14 residues. The V gene end was trimmed by 3 bases and the J gene end by 5 bases; junction bases not matched to a gene: 3.

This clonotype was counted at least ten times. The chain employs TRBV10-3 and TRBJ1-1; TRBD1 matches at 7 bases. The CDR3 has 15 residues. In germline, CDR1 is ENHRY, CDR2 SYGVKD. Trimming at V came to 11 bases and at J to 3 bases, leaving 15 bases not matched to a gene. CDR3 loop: CAHRLTGDSDTEAFF. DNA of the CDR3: TGTGCCCACCGCCTTACTGGGGACAGCGACACTGAAGCTTTCTTT.

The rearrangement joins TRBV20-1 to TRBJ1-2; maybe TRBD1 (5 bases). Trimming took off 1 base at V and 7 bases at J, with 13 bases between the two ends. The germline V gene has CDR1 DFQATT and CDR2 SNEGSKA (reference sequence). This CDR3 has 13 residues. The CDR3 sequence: CSARAFGDGGYTF. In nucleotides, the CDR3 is TGCAGTGCTAGAGCCTTTGGGGACGGTGGCTACACCTTC.

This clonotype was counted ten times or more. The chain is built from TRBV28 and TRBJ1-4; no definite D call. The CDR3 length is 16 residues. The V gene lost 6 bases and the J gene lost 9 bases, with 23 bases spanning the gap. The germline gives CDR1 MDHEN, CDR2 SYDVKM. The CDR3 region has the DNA TGTGCCAGCAGCAACCTTGAATCAGGCCCCGGTAAAAAACTGTTTTTT. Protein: CASSNLESGPGKKLFF.

The DNA of the CDR3 is TGCAGCGTCAGGACAGGGGATACCCAAACAGATACGCAGTATTTT. It codes for CSVRTGDTQTDTQYF. V usage is TRBV29-1 and J usage is TRBJ2-3; 9 nucleotides line up with TRBD1. Per germline, CDR1 SQVTM and CDR2 ANQGSEA. The V and J ends lost 6 bases and 3 bases, in that order; junction bases with no gene match: 10. CDR3 length: 15 amino acids.

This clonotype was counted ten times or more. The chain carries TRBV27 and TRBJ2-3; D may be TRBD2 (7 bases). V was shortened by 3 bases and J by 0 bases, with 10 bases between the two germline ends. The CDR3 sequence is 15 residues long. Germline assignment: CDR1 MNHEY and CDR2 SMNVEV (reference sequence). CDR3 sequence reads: CASSFGGASTDTQYF. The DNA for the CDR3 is TGTGCCAGCAGTTTTGGGGGGGCTAGCACAGATACGCAGTATTTT.

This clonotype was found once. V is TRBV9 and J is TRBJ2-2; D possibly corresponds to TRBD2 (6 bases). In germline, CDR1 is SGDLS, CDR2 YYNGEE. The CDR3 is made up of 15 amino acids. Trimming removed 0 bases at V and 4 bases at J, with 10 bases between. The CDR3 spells CASSVVEGGTGELFF. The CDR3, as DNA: TGTGCCAGCAGCGTAGTGGAGGGAGGCACCGGGGAGCTGTTTTTT.

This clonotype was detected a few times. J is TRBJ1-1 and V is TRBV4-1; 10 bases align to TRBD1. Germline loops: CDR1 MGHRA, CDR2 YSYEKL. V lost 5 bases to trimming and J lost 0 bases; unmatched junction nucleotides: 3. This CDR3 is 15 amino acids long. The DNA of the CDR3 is TGCGCCAGCAGCGGGACAGGGGTCCTGAACACTGAAGCTTTCTTT. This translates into CASSGTGVLNTEAFF.

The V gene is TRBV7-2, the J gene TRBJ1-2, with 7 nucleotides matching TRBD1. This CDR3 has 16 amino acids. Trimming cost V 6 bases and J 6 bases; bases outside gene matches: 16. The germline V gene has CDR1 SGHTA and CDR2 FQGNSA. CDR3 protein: CASRRTLLRDRDGYTF. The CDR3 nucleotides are TGTGCCAGCAGACGCACTCTCCTACGGGACAGAGATGGCTACACCTTC.

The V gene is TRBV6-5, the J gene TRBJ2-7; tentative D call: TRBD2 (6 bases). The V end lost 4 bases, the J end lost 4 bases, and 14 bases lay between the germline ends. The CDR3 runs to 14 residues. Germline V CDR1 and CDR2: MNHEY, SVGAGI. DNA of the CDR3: TGTGCCAGCAGTTCAGACGGAGGGAAGTACGAGCAGTACTTC. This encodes CASSSDGGKYEQYF.

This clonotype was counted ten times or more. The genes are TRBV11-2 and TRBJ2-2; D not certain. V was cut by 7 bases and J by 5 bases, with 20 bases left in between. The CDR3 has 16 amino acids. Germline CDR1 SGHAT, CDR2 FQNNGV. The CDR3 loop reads CASTTNVLWLTGELFF. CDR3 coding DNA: TGTGCCAGCACTACTAATGTACTATGGCTAACCGGGGAGCTGTTTTTT.

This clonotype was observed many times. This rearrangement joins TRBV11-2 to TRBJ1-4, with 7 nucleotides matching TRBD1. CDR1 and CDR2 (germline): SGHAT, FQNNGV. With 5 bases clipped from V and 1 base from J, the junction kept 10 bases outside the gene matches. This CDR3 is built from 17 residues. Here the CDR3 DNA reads TGTGCCAGCAGCCGGCGGGGAGGGGGCGGAACTAATGAAAAACTGTTTTTT. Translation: CASSRRGGGGTNEKLFF.

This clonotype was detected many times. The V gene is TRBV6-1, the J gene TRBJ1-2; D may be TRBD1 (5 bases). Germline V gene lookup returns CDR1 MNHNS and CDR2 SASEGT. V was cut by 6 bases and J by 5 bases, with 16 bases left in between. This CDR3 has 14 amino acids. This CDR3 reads CASSQTGTLYGYTF. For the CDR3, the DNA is TGTGCCAGCAGCCAGACCGGGACCCTTTATGGCTACACCTTC.

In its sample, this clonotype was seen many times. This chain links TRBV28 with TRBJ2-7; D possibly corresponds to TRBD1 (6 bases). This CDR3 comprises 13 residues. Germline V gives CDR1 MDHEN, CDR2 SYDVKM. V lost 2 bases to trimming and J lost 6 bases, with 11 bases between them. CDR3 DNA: TGTGCCAGCAGTTTAGTGGACAGCCGCGAGCAGTACTTC. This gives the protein CASSLVDSREQYF.

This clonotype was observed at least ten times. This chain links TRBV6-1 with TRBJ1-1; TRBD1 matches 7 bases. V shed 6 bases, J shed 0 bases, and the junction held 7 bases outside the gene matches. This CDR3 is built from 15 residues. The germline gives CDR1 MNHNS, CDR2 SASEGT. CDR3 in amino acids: CASSVQGSMNTEAFF. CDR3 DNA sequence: TGTGCCAGCAGCGTACAGGGGAGCATGAACACTGAAGCTTTCTTT.

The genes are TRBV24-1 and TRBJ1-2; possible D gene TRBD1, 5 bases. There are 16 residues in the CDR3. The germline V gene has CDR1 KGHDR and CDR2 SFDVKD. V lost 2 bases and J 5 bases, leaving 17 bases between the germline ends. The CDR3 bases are TGTGCCACCAGTGATTCCCAAATTACAGGCCTGTATGGCTACACCTTC. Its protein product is CATSDSQITGLYGYTF.